The 24 T cell receptor beta chains reported below all come from one sample, sequenced in a study of blood T cells in healthy people across ages (dated by TCRdb to about 2015). The receptor library was made with 5' RACE. Sequencing was carried out with an Illumina HiSeq 2500. A second PCR of about 6 to 12 cycles was run with a J-beta primer mix and a sample-barcoded 5' primer. The public reads were reprocessed in TCRdb via fastp at Q25 and MiXCR, keeping in-frame beta chains. Every CDR3 protein is listed once, alongside the most common genes and DNA of its rows. For this sample the table gives nearly 800,000 distinct CDR3 sequences, of which approximately 25% were detected only once. 3% to 4% of the sample comes from the top ten. This sample was also put to use in a study of T cells of mothers and their children.

The specimen sequenced was blood. Every receptor here comes from a boy younger than 18 in good health.

The chain employs TRBV6-2 or TRBV6-3 and TRBJ1-1, with 9 bases that match TRBD1. The ends lost 2 bases at V and 5 bases at J; junction bases unmatched: 3. CDR1 and CDR2 (germline): MNHEY, SVGEGT. This CDR3 region has 14 residues. The CDR3 DNA is TGTGCCAGCAGTTACCCGACAGGGGGGACTGAAGCTTTCTTT. Translated: CASSYPTGGTEAFF.

The rearrangement links TRBV25-1 to TRBJ2-5, with no clear D. V was clipped by 3 bases and J by 2 bases, with 13 bases between them. CDR1 and CDR2 from the germline V gene are MGHDK and SYGVNS. This CDR3 is 15 amino acids long. CDR3 sequence (DNA): TGTGCCAGCAGTGAGGCGTCAGGCAAGCAAGAGACCCAGTACTTC. This encodes CASSEASGKQETQYF.

As regards this clonotype: The junction shows a germline mismatch at one end, possibly a read error. The rearrangement joins TRBV6-5 to TRBJ1-5; TRBD1 matches at 8 bases. CDR3 length: 14 residues. Germline loops: CDR1 MNHEY, CDR2 SVGAGI. CDR3 sequence reads: CASRTGVSNQLQHF. The CDR3 bases are TGTGCCAGCAGGACAGGGGTTAGCAATCAGCTCCAGCATTTT.

The chain combines TRBV10-3 with TRBJ2-7; the match to TRBD1 covers 7 bases. The CDR3 is made up of 13 amino acids. V was clipped by 10 bases and J by 2 bases; unmatched bases: 8. The germline V gene encodes CDR1 ENHRY and CDR2 SYGVKD. CDR3 in DNA: TGTGCCACTCGACAGGGCCCGACCTACGAGCAGTACTTC. Translating it yields CATRQGPTYEQYF.

J is TRBJ1-5 and V is TRBV5-5, with no clear D. The CDR3 length is 16 residues. V lost 0 bases and J lost 2, with 12 bases in between. Germline V CDR1 and CDR2: SGHKS, YYEKEE (reference sequence). The CDR3 is CASSLGRELGNQPQHF. In DNA, the CDR3 is TGTGCCAGCAGCTTGGGACGGGAGCTGGGCAATCAGCCCCAGCATTTT.

The CDR3 region is CSAPVGRERGDEQFF. CDR3 in DNA: TGCAGTGCCCCCGTCGGGCGGGAGCGGGGCGATGAGCAGTTCTTC. The rearrangement joins TRBV20-1 to TRBJ2-1; 7 bases map to TRBD2. The CDR3 is made up of 15 amino acids. The germline CDR1 and CDR2 sequences are DFQATT and SNEGSKA (reference sequence). J lost 8 bases, V lost 6 bases, and 16 bases had no gene match.

CDR3 bases: TGTGCCTGGAGGTTGGGCCCGAACACCGGGGAGCTGTTTTTT. Amino acid sequence: CAWRLGPNTGELFF. The J gene is TRBJ2-2, the V gene TRBV30; D is unresolved. This CDR3 is 14 amino acids long. Germline assignment: CDR1 GTSNPN and CDR2 SVGIG (reference sequence). Trimming stripped 3 bases from V and 0 bases from J, with 8 bases between.

About this clonotype itself: One end of the junction does not line up with germline, which may come from a read error. This chain uses TRBV12-3 or TRBV12-4 with TRBJ2-3, with TRBD2 identical over 9 bases. This CDR3 has 13 residues. CDR3 sequence reads: CASGSGSTDTEYF. In nucleotides, the CDR3 is TGTGCCAGCGGTAGCGGGAGCACAGATACGGAGTATTTT.

This clonotype occurred a few times. This chain connects TRBV12-3 or TRBV12-4 to TRBJ2-6; D unresolved. The CDR3 is 15 amino acids. Trimming removed 3 bases at V and 0 bases at J, with 6 bases between. CDR3: CASSFTYSGANVLTF. The CDR3 bases are TGTGCCAGCAGTTTTACCTACTCTGGGGCCAACGTCCTGACTTTC.

The chain combines TRBV11-2 with TRBJ2-3; 7 bases are a match to TRBD1. In germline, CDR1 is SGHAT, CDR2 FQNNGV. Trimming cost V 1 base and J 0 bases; bases outside gene matches: 4. The CDR3 covers 16 residues. DNA for the CDR3: TGTGCCAGCAGCTTAGGACAGGGTTGGAGCACAGATACGCAGTATTTT. Translation gives CASSLGQGWSTDTQYF.

The chain is built from TRBV5-1 and TRBJ2-3; 8 nucleotides agree with TRBD1. This CDR3 is 14 amino acids long. Per the germline V gene, CDR1 is SGHRS and CDR2 is YFSETQ. J lost 9 bases, V lost 0 bases, and 6 bases had no gene match. The CDR3 nucleotides are TGCGCCAGCAGCTTGGGGGGGACAGGAGTCACGCAGTATTTT. It specifies CASSLGGTGVTQYF.

This clonotype has a handful of counts. The J gene is TRBJ2-1, the V gene TRBV4-3, with 12 bases that match TRBD2. CDR3 length equals 19 residues. The germline CDR1 and CDR2 sequences are LGHNA and YSLEER. Losses at the gene ends were 0 bases for V and 0 bases for J; bases not matched to a gene: 6. CDR3 amino acids: CASSQERQLAGGSYNEQFF. DNA for the CDR3: TGCGCCAGCAGCCAAGAACGCCAACTAGCGGGGGGCTCCTACAATGAGCAGTTCTTC.

CDR3 bases: TGTGCCAGCAGCCAAGTTATAGGGACAGCGGAGGGGCAGTTCTTC. Protein sequence: CASSQVIGTAEGQFF. The chain carries TRBV6-5 and TRBJ2-1, with D perhaps TRBD1 (7 bases). The V end was cut by 6 bases, the J end by 12 bases, with 24 bases between. The CDR3 is 15 residues long. CDR1 is MNHEY and CDR2 is SVGAGI in the germline V gene.

This clonotype was seen once. This rearrangement joins TRBV9 to TRBJ2-5, with no clear D. The ends were cut back, 2 bases at V and 4 bases at J, with 9 bases in the middle. CDR3 length: 13 amino acids. Germline V gene sequence: CDR1 SGDLS, CDR2 YYNGEE. The CDR3 DNA follows: TGTGCCAGCAGCGTCAATTTCGGAGAGACCCAGTACTTC. Protein product: CASSVNFGETQYF.

The table lists this clonotype with a few counts. The rearrangement uses TRBV20-1 and TRBJ2-3; TRBD2 matches 9 bases. Germline CDR1 and CDR2: DFQATT and SNEGSKA (reference sequence). With V trimmed by 1 base and J by 2 bases, 1 base remained unmatched. The CDR3 runs to 14 residues. CDR3 region: CSARVAGATDTQYF. CDR3 DNA sequence: TGCAGTGCTAGAGTAGCGGGAGCCACAGATACGCAGTATTTT.

The sample holds many counts of this clonotype. The rearrangement links TRBV28 to TRBJ2-5; 7 nucleotides line up with TRBD2. With 2 bases clipped from V and 4 bases from J, the junction kept 10 bases outside the gene matches. Germline CDR1 MDHEN, CDR2 SYDVKM. This CDR3 has 16 amino acids. The CDR3 loop reads CASSLEGTNSGETQYF. CDR3 in DNA: TGTGCCAGCAGTTTAGAAGGGACTAACTCGGGAGAGACCCAGTACTTC.

This chain uses TRBV20-1 with TRBJ2-5; weak D call: TRBD2 (6 bases). The germline CDR1 and CDR2 sequences are DFQATT and SNEGSKA (reference sequence). V was cut by 6 bases and J by 2 bases, with 19 bases left in between. This CDR3 is built from 15 residues. The CDR3 DNA follows: TGCAGTGCCAACTCTCGGGGGATGAGGCAAGAGACCCAGTACTTC. Protein: CSANSRGMRQETQYF.

This clonotype was detected a few times. This rearrangement joins TRBV29-1 to TRBJ2-5; 9 bases agree with TRBD1. The better agreement between TRBJ2-7 and the DNA end casts doubt on the J call. The CDR3 loop spans 14 amino acids. The germline CDR1 and CDR2 sequences are SQVTM and ANQGSEA. The CDR3 coding sequence is TGCAGCGTTGATGGGACAGGGTTCCCTTACGAGCAGTACTTC. This codes for CSVDGTGFPYEQYF.

A remark on this clonotype: This clone may be a read error of a much larger clone one base away. The gene calls are TRBV29-1 and TRBJ1-1, with unresolved D. The CDR3 totals 12 residues. CDR1 and CDR2 (germline): SQVTM, ANQGSEA. The CDR3 region has the DNA TGCAGCGTTGGGTTAGCGAACACTGCAGCTTTCTTT. As protein: CSVGLANTAAFF. The variable domain in full, completed from reference TRBV29-1 and TRBJ1-1, reads SAVISQKPSRDICQRGTSLTIQCQVDSQVTMMFWYRQQPGQSLTLIATANQGSEATYESGFVIDKFPISRPNLTFSTLTVSNMSPEDSSIYLCSVGLANTAAFFGQGTRLTVV.

V usage is TRBV29-1 and J usage is TRBJ2-5; 9 positions agree with TRBD2. The J call may be mistaken, given a closer DNA end match to TRBJ2-1. Germline values: CDR1 SQVTM, CDR2 ANQGSEA. The CDR3 spans 15 residues. The CDR3 nucleotides are TGCAGCGTCTCGGGAGAGGCGGGAGGGCCGGATGAGCAGTTCTTC. Translating gives CSVSGEAGGPDEQFF.

J is TRBJ2-3 and V is TRBV12-3 or TRBV12-4; D unresolved. The J call may be wrong; the DNA end is better matched by TRBJ1-5. This CDR3 spans 15 amino acids. The CDR3 DNA is TGTGCCAGCAGCTCCCTCAAACCCCTCACAGATACGCAGCATTTT. Translated, it gives CASSSLKPLTDTQHF.

This clonotype was observed a few times. This chain links TRBV27 with TRBJ2-5, with 7 bases fitting TRBD1. Germline CDR1 reads MNHEY; CDR2 reads SMNVEV (reference sequence). The CDR3 runs to 14 residues. After removal of 5 bases from V and 1 base from J, the junction contained 4 bases not matched to a gene. Here the CDR3 reads CASSATGPQETQYF. DNA for the CDR3: TGTGCCAGCAGTGCGACAGGGCCCCAAGAGACCCAGTACTTC.

The table lists this clonotype with a few counts. CDR3 residues: CASSQEYSIGSAGYTF. Written as DNA, the CDR3 is TGCGCCAGCAGCCAAGAATATAGTATAGGGAGCGCTGGCTACACCTTC. The chain has TRBV4-1 and TRBJ1-2; D unresolved. Germline V gene lookup returns CDR1 MGHRA and CDR2 YSYEKL. The CDR3 sequence is 16 residues long. The germline V and J ends were trimmed by 0 bases and 7 bases, with 18 bases remaining between them.

This chain connects TRBV4-1 to TRBJ2-5; maybe TRBD2 (6 bases). V dropped 7 bases and J dropped 2 bases, with 17 bases sitting between them. The CDR3 contains 15 residues. Germline lookup yields CDR1 MGHRA and CDR2 YSYEKL. The CDR3, as DNA: TGCGCCAGCAACCAGACCGAGCGGGCTCAAGAGACCCAGTACTTC. It yields the protein CASNQTERAQETQYF.